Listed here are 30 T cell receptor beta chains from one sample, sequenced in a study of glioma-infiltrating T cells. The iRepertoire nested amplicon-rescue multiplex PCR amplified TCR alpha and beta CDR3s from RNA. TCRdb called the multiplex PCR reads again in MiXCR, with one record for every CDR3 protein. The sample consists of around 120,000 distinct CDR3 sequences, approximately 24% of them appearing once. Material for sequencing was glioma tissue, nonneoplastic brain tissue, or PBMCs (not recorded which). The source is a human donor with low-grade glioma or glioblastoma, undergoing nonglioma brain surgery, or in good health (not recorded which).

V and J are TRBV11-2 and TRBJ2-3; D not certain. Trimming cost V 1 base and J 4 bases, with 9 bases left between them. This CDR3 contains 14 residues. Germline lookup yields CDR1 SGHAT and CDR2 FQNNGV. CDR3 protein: CASSLGLGSDTQYF. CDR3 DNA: TGTGCCAGCAGCTTAGGTTTGGGGTCAGATACGCAGTATTTT.

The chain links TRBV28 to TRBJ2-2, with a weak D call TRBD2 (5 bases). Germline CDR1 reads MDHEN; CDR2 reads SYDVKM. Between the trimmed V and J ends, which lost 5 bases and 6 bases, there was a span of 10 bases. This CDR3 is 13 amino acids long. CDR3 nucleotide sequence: TGTGCCAGCAGTCCCGCCGGGGCCGGGGAGCTGTTTTTT. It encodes CASSPAGAGELFF.

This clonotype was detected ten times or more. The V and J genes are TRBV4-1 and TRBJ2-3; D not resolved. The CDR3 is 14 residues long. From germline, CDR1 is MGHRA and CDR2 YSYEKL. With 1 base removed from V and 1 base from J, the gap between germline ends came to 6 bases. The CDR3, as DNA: TGCGCCAGCAGCCAAGGTACAGGCACAGATACGCAGTATTTT. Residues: CASSQGTGTDTQYF.

CDR3 sequence (DNA): TGTGCCAGCAGGACCCCCCCCAATGGAGGGGTCCACGAGCAGTACGTC. Its protein is CASRTPPNGGVHEQYV. This chain uses TRBV14 with TRBJ2-7; perhaps TRBD2 as D (6 bases). This CDR3 region has 16 residues. Trimming removed 6 bases from V and 5 bases from J, with 23 bases in between. CDR1 and CDR2 (germline): SGHDN, FVKESK.

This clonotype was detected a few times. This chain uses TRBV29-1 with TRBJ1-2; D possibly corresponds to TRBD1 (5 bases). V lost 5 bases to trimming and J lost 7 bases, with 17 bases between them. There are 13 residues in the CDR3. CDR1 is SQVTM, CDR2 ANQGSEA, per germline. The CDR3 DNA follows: TGCAGCGTTCCGACAGCCTCAGTTTCTGGCTACACCTTC. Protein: CSVPTASVSGYTF. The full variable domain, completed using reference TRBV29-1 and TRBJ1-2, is SAVISQKPSRDICQRGTSLTIQCQVDSQVTMMFWYRQQPGQSLTLIATANQGSEATYESGFVIDKFPISRPNLTFSTLTVSNMSPEDSSIYLCSVPTASVSGYTFGSGTRLTVV.

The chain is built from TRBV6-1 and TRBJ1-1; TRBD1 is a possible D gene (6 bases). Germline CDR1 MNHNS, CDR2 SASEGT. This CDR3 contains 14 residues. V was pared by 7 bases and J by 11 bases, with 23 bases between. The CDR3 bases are TGTGCCAGCACCAAGAGCAGGGGCGATATCGCTGCTTTCTTT. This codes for CASTKSRGDIAAFF.

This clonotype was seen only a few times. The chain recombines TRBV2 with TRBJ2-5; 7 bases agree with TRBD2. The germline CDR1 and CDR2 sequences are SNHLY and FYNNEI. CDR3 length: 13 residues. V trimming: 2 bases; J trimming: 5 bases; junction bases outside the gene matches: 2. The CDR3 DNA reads TGTGCCAGCAGTGAAAACGGGGGGGAGACCCAGTACTTC. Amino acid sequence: CASSENGGETQYF.

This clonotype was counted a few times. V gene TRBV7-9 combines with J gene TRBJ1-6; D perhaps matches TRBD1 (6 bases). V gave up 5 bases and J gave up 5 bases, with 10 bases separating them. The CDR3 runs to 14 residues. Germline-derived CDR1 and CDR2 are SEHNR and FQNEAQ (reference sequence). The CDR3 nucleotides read TGTGCCAGCAGCCGGGACACCGATAATTCACCCCTCCACTTT. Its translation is CASSRDTDNSPLHF.

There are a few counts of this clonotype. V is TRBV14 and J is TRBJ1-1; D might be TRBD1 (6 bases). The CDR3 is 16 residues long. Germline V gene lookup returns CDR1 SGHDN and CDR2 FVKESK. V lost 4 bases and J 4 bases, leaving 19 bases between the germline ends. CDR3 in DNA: TGTGCCAGCAGCCTTCTCAGGGGTAGGCAAGGCACTGAAGCTTTCTTT. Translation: CASSLLRGRQGTEAFF.

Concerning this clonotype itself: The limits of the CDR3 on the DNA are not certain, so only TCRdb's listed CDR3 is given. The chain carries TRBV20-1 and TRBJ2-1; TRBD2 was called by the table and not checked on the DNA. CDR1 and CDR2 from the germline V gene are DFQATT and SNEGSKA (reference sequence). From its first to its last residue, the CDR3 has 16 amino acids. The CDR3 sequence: CSAKRWVAGGNNEQLF.

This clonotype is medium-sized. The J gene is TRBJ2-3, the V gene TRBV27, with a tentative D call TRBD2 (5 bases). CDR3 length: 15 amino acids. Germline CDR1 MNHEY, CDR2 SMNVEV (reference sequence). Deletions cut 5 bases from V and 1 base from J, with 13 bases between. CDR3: CASSESSDGTDTQYF. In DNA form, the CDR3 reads TGTGCCAGCAGTGAAAGTAGCGACGGCACAGATACGCAGTATTTT.

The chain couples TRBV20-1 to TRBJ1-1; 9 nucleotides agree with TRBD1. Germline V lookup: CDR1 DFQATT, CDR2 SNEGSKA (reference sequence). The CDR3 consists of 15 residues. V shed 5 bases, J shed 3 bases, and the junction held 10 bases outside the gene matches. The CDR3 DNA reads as TGCAGTGCTGGTGCGTGGGGACAGGGCGACACTGAAGCTTTCTTT. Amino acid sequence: CSAGAWGQGDTEAFF.

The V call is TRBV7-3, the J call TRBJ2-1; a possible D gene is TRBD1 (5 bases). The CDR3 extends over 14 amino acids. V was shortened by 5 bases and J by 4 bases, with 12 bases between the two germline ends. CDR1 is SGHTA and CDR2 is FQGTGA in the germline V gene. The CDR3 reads CASSEDTPYNEQFF. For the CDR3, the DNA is TGTGCCAGCAGCGAGGACACACCTTACAATGAGCAGTTCTTC.

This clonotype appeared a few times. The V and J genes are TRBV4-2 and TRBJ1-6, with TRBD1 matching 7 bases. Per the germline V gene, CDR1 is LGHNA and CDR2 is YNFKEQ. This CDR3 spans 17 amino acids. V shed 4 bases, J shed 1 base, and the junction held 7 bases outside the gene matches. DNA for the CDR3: TGTGCCAGCAGCCCCTCACAGGGGAAGTCCTATAATTCACCCCTCCACTTT. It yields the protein CASSPSQGKSYNSPLHF.

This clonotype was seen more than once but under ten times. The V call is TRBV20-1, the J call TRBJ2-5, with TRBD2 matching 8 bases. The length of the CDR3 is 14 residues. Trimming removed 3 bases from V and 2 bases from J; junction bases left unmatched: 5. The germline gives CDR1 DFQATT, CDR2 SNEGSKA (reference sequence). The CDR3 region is CSASSRGGQETQYF. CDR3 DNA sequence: TGCAGTGCTAGTTCCCGGGGGGGACAAGAGACCCAGTACTTC.

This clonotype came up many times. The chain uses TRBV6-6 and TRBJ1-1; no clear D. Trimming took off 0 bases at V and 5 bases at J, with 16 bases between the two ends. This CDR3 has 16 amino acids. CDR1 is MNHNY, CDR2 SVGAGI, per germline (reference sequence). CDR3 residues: CASSYSRNVLGTEAFF. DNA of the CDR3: TGTGCCAGCAGTTACTCAAGGAACGTTTTGGGAACTGAAGCTTTCTTT.

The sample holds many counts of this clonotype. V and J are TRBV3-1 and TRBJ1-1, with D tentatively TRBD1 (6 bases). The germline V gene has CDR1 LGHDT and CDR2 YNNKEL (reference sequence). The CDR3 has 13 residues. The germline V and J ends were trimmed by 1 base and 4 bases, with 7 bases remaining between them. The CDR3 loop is CASSQGDITEAFF. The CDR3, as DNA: TGTGCCAGCAGCCAAGGGGACATCACTGAAGCTTTCTTT.

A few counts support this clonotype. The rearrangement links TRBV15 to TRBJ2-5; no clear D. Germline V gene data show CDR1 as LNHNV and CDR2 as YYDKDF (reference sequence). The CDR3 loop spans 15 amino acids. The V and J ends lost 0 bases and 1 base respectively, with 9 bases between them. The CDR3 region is CATSRDRHGQETQYF. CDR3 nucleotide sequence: TGTGCCACCAGCAGAGATCGCCACGGCCAAGAGACCCAGTACTTC.

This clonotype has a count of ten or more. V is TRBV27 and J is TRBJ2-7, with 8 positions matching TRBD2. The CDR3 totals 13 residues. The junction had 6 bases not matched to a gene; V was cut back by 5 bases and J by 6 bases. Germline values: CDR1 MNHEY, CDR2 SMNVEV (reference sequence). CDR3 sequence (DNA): TGTGCCAGCAGTGAGCGGGGGCCATCCGAGCAGTACGTC. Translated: CASSERGPSEQYV.

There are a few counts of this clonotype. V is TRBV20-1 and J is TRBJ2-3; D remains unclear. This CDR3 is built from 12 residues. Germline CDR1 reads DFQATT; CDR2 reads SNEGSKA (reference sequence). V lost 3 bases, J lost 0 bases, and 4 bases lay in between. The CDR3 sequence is CSARNSTDTQYF. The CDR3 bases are TGCAGTGCTAGGAATAGCACAGATACGCAGTATTTT.

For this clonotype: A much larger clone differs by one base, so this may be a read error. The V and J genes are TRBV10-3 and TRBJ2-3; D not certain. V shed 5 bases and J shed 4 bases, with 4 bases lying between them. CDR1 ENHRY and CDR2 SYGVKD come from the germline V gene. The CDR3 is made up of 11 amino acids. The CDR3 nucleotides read TGTGCCATCAGTTACCCAGATACGCAGTATTTT. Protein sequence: CAISYPDTQYF.

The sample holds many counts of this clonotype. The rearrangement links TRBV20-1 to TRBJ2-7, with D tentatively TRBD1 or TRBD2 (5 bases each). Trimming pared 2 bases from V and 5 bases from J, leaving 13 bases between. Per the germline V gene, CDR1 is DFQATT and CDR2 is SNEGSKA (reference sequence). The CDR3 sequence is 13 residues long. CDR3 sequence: CSARIPMGDEQYV. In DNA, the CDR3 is TGCAGTGCTAGAATTCCCATGGGGGACGAGCAGTACGTC.

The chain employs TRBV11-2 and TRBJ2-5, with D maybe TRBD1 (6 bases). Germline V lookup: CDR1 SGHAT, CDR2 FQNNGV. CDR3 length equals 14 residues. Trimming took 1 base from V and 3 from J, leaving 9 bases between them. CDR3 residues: CASSLVNREETQYF. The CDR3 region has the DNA TGTGCCAGCAGCTTAGTGAACAGGGAAGAGACCCAGTACTTC.

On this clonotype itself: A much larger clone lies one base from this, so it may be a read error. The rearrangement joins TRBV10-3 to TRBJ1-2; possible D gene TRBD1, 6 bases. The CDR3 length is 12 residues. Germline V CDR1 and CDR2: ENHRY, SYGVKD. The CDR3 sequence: CSISEDSPGVTF. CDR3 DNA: TGTTCCATCAGTGAGGACAGCCCAGGGGTCACCTTC.

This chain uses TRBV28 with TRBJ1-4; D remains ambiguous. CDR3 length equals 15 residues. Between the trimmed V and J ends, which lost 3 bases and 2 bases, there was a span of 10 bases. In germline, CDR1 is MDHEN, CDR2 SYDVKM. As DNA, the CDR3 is TGTGCCAGCAGTTTTCGGCTTGAGACTAATGAAAAACTGTTTTTT. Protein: CASSFRLETNEKLFF.

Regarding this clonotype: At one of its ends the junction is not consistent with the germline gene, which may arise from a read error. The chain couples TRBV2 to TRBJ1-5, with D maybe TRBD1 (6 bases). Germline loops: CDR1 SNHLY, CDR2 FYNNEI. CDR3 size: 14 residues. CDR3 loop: CAGRGDTSNQPQHF. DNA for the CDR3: TGTGCCGGCAGAGGGGACACTAGCAATCAGCCCCAGCATTTT.

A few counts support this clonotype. CDR3 amino acids: CASSFIGRNTEAFF. The DNA for the CDR3 is TGTGCCAGCAGTTTTATCGGGAGGAACACTGAAGCTTTCTTT. The V and J genes are TRBV28 and TRBJ1-1; D uncertain. V gave up 3 bases and J gave up 1 base, with 9 bases separating them. The CDR3 sequence is 14 residues long. CDR1 MDHEN and CDR2 SYDVKM come from the germline V gene.

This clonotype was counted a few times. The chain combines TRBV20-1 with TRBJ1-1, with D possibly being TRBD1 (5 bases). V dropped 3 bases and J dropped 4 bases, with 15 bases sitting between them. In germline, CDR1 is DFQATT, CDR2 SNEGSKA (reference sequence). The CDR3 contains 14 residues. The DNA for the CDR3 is TGCAGTGCTAGTGGGCTCGGGGGGGGCACTGAAGCTTTCTTT. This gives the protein CSASGLGGGTEAFF.

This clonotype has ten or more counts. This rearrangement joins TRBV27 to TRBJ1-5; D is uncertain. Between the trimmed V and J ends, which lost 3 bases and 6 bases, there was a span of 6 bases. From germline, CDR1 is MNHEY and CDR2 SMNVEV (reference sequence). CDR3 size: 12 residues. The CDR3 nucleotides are TGTGCCAGCAGTTTTAATGGTCAGCCCCAGCATTTT. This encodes CASSFNGQPQHF.

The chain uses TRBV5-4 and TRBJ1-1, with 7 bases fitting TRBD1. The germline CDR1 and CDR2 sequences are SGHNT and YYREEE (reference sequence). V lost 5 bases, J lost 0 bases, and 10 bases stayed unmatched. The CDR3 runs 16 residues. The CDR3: CASSSPGTEMNTEAFF. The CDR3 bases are TGTGCCAGCAGTTCCCCCGGGACAGAGATGAACACTGAAGCTTTCTTT.